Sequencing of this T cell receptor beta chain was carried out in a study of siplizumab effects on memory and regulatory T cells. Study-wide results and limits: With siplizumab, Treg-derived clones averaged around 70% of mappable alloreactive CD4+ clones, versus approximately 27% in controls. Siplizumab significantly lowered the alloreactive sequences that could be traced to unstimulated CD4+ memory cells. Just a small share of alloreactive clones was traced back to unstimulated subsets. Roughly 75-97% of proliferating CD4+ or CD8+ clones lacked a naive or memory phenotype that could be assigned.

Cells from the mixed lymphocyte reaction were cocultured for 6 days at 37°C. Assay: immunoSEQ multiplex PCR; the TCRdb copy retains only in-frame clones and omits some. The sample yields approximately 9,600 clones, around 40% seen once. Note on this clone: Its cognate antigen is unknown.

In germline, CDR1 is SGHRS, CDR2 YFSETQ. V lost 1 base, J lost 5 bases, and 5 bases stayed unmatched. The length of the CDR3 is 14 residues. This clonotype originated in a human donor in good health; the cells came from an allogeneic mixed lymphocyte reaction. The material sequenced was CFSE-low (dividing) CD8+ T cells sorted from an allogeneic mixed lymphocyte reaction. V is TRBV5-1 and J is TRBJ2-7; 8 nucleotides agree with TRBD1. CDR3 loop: CASSLLRGLDEQYF. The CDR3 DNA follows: TGCGCCAGCAGCTTGCTCAGGGGGCTCGACGAGCAGTACTTC.